Presented here are 15 T cell receptor beta chains from one specimen sequenced in a study of human T cells and chemical hapten exposure. As for time point: patch test 3, about 24 weeks after DPC sensitization. This sample's treatment: therapeutic diphenylcyclopropenone sensitization with weekly scalp DPC. MiXCR was run by TCRdb on the RACE reads, yielding one entry per CDR3 protein. The sample includes roughly 100,000 distinct CDR3 sequences, less than 40% of them seen just once. The sequenced sample was whole blood, obtained in connection with sensitization to the hapten diphenylcyclopropenone (DPC). The receptor set was obtained from a man aged 40-49 years with alopecia areata. Some clones in this sample may be carry-over from other donors' samples.

This clonotype was detected a few times. This chain uses TRBV10-3 with TRBJ2-3; D call uncertain. This CDR3 is built from 16 residues. V gave up 0 bases and J gave up 3 bases, with 13 bases separating them. Germline CDR1 reads ENHRY; CDR2 reads SYGVKD. The CDR3 DNA is TGTGCCATCAGTGAGTCGGTGGCGAGAAGAACAGATACGCAGTATTTT. Translated, it gives CAISESVARRTDTQYF.

The genes are TRBV9 and TRBJ2-7, with TRBD1 matching over 8 bases. Looked up from germline, CDR1 is SGDLS and CDR2 is YYNGEE. The CDR3 extends over 14 amino acids. Trimming took 0 bases from V and 9 from J; bases not matched to a gene: 8. The DNA of the CDR3 is TGTGCCAGCAGCGTAGGGACAGGGAGCTGGGTGCAGTACTTC. Amino acids: CASSVGTGSWVQYF.

The J gene is TRBJ2-3, the V gene TRBV10-3; TRBD2 is a possible D gene (6 bases). V was clipped by 6 bases and J by 0 bases, with 16 bases between them. This CDR3 region has 16 residues. CDR1 ENHRY and CDR2 SYGVKD come from the germline V gene. The CDR3 loop reads CAIRNRLSGSTDTQYF. The CDR3 DNA is TGTGCCATCAGGAATCGTCTCAGCGGGAGCACAGATACGCAGTATTTT.

The CDR3 reads CASSRYEQYF. The CDR3 nucleotides are TGTGCCAGCAGTCGCTACGAGCAGTACTTC. The V gene is TRBV6-2 or TRBV6-3, the J gene TRBJ2-7; no definite D call. From germline, CDR1 is MNHEY and CDR2 SVGEGT. V lost 5 bases and J 3 bases, leaving 2 bases between the germline ends. This CDR3 has 10 residues.

V and J are TRBV20-1 and TRBJ2-4; weak D call: TRBD2 (7 bases). Per germline, CDR1 DFQATT and CDR2 SNEGSKA (reference sequence). V lost 7 bases and J lost 3, with 13 bases in between. The CDR3 is 13 residues long. The CDR3 loop is CSGGGVVKNIQYF. CDR3 nucleotides: TGCAGTGGAGGGGGGGTTGTCAAAAACATTCAGTACTTC.

The CDR3 sequence is CASSFDVVTAEETQYF. DNA for the CDR3: TGCGCCAGCAGCTTTGATGTAGTCACAGCCGAAGAGACCCAGTACTTC. The chain joins TRBV5-1 to TRBJ2-5; D gene unclear. The germline V gene encodes CDR1 SGHRS and CDR2 YFSETQ. The V and J ends lost 2 bases and 3 bases respectively, with 17 bases between them. The CDR3 consists of 16 residues.

This clonotype was seen only a few times. CDR3 sequence: CASGRRVQRESNTGELFF. In DNA form, the CDR3 reads TGTGCCAGCGGGAGAAGGGTTCAGCGGGAGTCAAACACCGGGGAGCTGTTTTTT. The chain is built from TRBV6-5 and TRBJ2-2; 8 bases are shared with TRBD2. V shed 8 bases, J shed 2 bases, and the junction held 16 bases outside the gene matches. The V gene's germline CDR1 is MNHEY and CDR2 SVGAGI. CDR3 length: 18 residues.

V is TRBV28 and J is TRBJ2-3, with D possibly matching TRBD1 (6 bases). V was trimmed by 5 bases and J by 1 base, leaving 19 bases between them. Germline assignment: CDR1 MDHEN and CDR2 SYDVKM. The CDR3 runs to 17 residues. CDR3 nucleotides: TGTGCCAGCAGTCCTCCCCTCGGACAGAAGGGCACAGATACGCAGTATTTT. This translates into CASSPPLGQKGTDTQYF. Drawing the rest from reference TRBV28 and TRBJ2-3, the complete variable domain is DVKVTQSSRYLVKRTGEKVFLECVQDMDHENMFWYRQDPGLGLRLIYFSYDVKMKEKGDIPEGYSVSREKKERFSLILESASTNQTSMYLCASSPPLGQKGTDTQYFGPGTRLTVL.

The CDR3 bases are TGTGCCAGCACTCTAACAGGGGTCATTTCACCCCTCCACTTT. This sequence encodes CASTLTGVISPLHF. The chain has TRBV12-3 or TRBV12-4 and TRBJ1-6, with 7 bases matching TRBD1. V was clipped by 7 bases and J by 9 bases; unmatched bases: 9. This CDR3 is built from 14 residues.

This clonotype has a handful of counts. The gene calls are TRBV7-2 and TRBJ1-2; TRBD1 agrees at 7 bases. V lost 5 bases to trimming and J lost 2 bases; unmatched junction nucleotides: 8. From germline, CDR1 is SGHTA and CDR2 FQGNSA. The CDR3 runs 15 residues. CDR3 residues: CASSPGDRLNYGYTF. The DNA of the CDR3 is TGTGCCAGCAGCCCGGGGGACAGACTGAACTATGGCTACACCTTC.

This clonotype was seen a few times. The gene calls are TRBV20-1 and TRBJ1-1; D gene uncertain. Germline V lookup: CDR1 DFQATT, CDR2 SNEGSKA (reference sequence). Trimming stripped 3 bases from V and 10 bases from J, with 9 bases between. There are 10 residues in the CDR3. The CDR3 coding sequence is TGCAGTGCTAGCCGGGAGGGAGCTTTCTTT. It codes for CSASREGAFF.

V gene TRBV5-6 combines with J gene TRBJ2-7, with 9 nucleotides matching TRBD2. J was trimmed by 7 bases and V by 3 bases; bases with no gene match: 8. This CDR3 spans 14 amino acids. The V gene's germline CDR1 is SGHDT and CDR2 YYEEEE. The CDR3, as DNA: TGTGCCAGCAGCTCGCGGGAGGGCCTGGGAGAGCAGTACGTC. It translates to CASSSREGLGEQYV.

This chain connects TRBV20-1 to TRBJ2-1; D ambiguous. The CDR3 is made up of 11 amino acids. Germline CDR1 reads DFQATT; CDR2 reads SNEGSKA (reference sequence). Trimming left V 6 bases short and J 4 bases short, with 7 bases between. This CDR3 is CSANAYNEQFF. In nucleotides, the CDR3 is TGCAGTGCGAACGCTTACAATGAGCAGTTCTTC.

The rearrangement joins TRBV14 to TRBJ2-5; tentatively, D is TRBD2 (6 bases). The V gene lost 0 bases and the J gene lost 5 bases, with 16 bases spanning the gap. The length of the CDR3 is 16 residues. CDR1 and CDR2 from the germline V gene are SGHDN and FVKESK. CDR3 nucleotide sequence: TGTGCCAGCAGCCAAGACCGGAGAGGGACTTCGGAGACCCAGTACTTC. Amino acid sequence: CASSQDRRGTSETQYF.

V is TRBV29-1 and J is TRBJ1-1; tentatively, D is TRBD1 (6 bases). This CDR3 has 16 residues. Trimming shortened V by 3 bases and J by 0 bases, and 17 bases separated the two germline ends. Germline V gives CDR1 SQVTM, CDR2 ANQGSEA. CDR3 residues: CSVDYGRGSMNTEAFF. DNA for the CDR3: TGCAGCGTTGATTACGGCAGGGGTTCCATGAACACTGAAGCTTTCTTT.